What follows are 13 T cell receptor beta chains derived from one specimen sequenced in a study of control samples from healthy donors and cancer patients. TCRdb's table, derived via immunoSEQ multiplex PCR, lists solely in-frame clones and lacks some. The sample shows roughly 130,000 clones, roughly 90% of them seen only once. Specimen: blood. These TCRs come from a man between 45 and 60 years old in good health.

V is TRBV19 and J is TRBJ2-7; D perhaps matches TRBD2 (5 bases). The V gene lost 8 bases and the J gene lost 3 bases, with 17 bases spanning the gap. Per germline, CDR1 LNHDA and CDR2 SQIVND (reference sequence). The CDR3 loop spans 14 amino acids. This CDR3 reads CASQDRVGNYEQYF. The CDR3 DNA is TGTGCCAGTCAAGACCGGGTCGGGAACTACGAGCAGTACTTC.

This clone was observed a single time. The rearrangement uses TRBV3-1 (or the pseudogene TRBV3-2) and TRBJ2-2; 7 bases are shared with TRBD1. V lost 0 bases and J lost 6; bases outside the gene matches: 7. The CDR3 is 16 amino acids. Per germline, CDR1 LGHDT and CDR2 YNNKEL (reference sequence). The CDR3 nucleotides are TGTGCCAGCAGCCAAGATAGGGGACAGAGGTCCGGGGAGCTGTTTTTT. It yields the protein CASSQDRGQRSGELFF.

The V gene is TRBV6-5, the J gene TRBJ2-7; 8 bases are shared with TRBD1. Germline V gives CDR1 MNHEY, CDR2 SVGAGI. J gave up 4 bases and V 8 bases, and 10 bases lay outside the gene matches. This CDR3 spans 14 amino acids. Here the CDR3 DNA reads TGTGCCAGCGGGTCAGGGGGCCTAAGGTACGAGCAGTACTTC. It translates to CASGSGGLRYEQYF.

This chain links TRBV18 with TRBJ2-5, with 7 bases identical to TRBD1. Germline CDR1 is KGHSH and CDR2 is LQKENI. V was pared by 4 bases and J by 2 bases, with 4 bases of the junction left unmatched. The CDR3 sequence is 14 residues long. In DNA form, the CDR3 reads TGTGCCAGCTCACGTCGGGGACAGCAAGAGACCCAGTACTTC. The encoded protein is CASSRRGQQETQYF.

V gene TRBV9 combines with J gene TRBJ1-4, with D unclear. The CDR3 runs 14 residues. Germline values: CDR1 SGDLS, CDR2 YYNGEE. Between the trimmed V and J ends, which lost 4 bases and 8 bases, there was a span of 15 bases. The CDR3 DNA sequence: TGTGCCAGCAGCCCGATGGGTACGGAGGAAAAACTGTTTTTT. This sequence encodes CASSPMGTEEKLFF.

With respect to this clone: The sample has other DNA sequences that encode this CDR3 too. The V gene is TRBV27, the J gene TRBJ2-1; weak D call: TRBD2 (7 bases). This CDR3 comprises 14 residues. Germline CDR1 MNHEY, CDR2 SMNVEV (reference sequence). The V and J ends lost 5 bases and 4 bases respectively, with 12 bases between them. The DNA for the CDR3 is TGTGCCAGCAGTCGGGGGGCGGGGTACAATGAGCAGTTCTTC. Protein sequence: CASSRGAGYNEQFF.

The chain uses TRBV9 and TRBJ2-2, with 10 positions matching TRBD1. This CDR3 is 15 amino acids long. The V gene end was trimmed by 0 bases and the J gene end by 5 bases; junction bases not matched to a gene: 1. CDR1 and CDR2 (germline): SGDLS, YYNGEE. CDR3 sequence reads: CASSVEGQGTGELFF. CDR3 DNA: TGTGCCAGCAGCGTAGAGGGACAGGGGACCGGGGAGCTGTTTTTT.

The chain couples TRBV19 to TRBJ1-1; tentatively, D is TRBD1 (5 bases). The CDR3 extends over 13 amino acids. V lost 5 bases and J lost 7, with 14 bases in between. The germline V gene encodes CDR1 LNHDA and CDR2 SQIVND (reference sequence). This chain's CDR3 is CASSPHQGSEAFF. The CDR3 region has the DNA TGTGCCAGTAGTCCCCACCAGGGTAGTGAAGCTTTCTTT.

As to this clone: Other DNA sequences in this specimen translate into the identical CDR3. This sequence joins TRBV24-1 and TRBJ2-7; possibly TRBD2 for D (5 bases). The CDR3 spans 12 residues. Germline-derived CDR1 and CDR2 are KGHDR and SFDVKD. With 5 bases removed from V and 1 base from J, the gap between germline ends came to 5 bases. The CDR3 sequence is CATSAGSYEQYF. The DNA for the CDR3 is TGTGCCACCAGTGCGGGGTCCTACGAGCAGTACTTC.

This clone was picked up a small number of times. This CDR3 is CASSLASGGAVYSYNEQFF. In nucleotides, the CDR3 is TGTGCCAGCAGCTTGGCCAGTGGGGGGGCCGTATACTCCTACAATGAGCAGTTCTTC. The rearrangement joins TRBV5-4 to TRBJ2-1, with D possibly TRBD2 on 7 matching bases. Trimming took 0 bases from V and 0 from J, leaving 19 bases between them. The CDR3 covers 19 residues. CDR1 SGHNT and CDR2 YYREEE come from the germline V gene (reference sequence).

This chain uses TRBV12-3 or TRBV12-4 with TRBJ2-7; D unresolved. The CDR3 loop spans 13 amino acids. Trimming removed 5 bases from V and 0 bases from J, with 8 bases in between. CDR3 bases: TGTGCCAGCAGTCCACCTAGCTCCTACGAGCAGTACTTC. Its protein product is CASSPPSSYEQYF.

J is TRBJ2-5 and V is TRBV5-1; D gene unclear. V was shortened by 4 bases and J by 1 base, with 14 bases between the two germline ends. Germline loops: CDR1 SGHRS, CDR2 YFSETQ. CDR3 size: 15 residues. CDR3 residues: CASSADTQGQETQYF. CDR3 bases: TGCGCCAGCAGCGCCGACACGCAAGGCCAAGAGACCCAGTACTTC.

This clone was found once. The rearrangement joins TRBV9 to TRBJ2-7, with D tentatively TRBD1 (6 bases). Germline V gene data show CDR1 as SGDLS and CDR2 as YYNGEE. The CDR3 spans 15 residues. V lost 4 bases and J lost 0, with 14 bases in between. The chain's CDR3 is CASSSDSLPSYEQYF. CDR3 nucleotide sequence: TGTGCCAGCAGCTCGGACAGTTTACCCTCCTACGAGCAGTACTTC. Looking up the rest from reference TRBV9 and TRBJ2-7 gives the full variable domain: DSGVTQTPKHLITATGQRVTLRCSPRSGDLSVYWYQQSLDQGLQFLIQYYNGEERAKGNILERFSAQQFPDLHSELNLSSLELGDSALYFCASSSDSLPSYEQYFGPGTRLTVT.